Below are 20 T cell receptor beta chains sequenced from a single sample in a study of T cell repertoires in cytomegalovirus infection. TCRdb re-called the reads through MiXCR, storing one row per CDR3 protein. Of 150,000 to 200,000 distinct CDR3 sequences in the sample, approximately 9.7% are singletons; the top ten hold about 4.6%. The sample taken for sequencing was PBMCs. These receptors came from a human donor in good health (CMV status not recorded). Some clones in this sample may be carry-over from other donors' samples.

With regard to this clonotype: Germline and junction disagree at one end, which may indicate a read error. J is TRBJ2-2 and V is TRBV7-6; 8 nucleotides agree with TRBD2. The CDR3 loop spans 17 amino acids. The germline V gene has CDR1 SGHVS and CDR2 FNYEAQ. CDR3 DNA sequence: TGTGCAAGCAGCTTAGCTAAACTAGCGGCGAACACCGGGGGGCTGTTTTTT. This encodes CASSLAKLAANTGGLFF.

This clonotype appeared a few times. V and J are TRBV19 and TRBJ2-3, with D perhaps TRBD2 (6 bases). Per the germline V gene, CDR1 is LNHDA and CDR2 is SQIVND (reference sequence). V was trimmed by 5 bases and J by 2 bases, leaving 17 bases between them. The CDR3 sequence is 16 residues long. CDR3 protein: CASSAGSQVATDTQYF. The CDR3 region has the DNA TGTGCCAGTAGTGCGGGGAGCCAAGTGGCCACAGATACGCAGTATTTT.

This clonotype was found a few times. The chain employs TRBV5-1 and TRBJ1-1; 7 nucleotides agree with TRBD1. The V and J ends lost 1 base and 3 bases, in that order; junction bases with no gene match: 9. The CDR3 runs to 16 residues. Germline-derived CDR1 and CDR2 are SGHRS and YFSETQ. In DNA, the CDR3 is TGCGCCAGCAGCTTGCGGAGGGGGCGGGGGTACACTGAAGCTTTCTTT. Translated, it gives CASSLRRGRGYTEAFF.

The chain uses TRBV20-1 and TRBJ2-1, with 9 bases that match TRBD2. This CDR3 is 19 amino acids long. Per the germline V gene, CDR1 is DFQATT and CDR2 is SNEGSKA (reference sequence). J was trimmed by 0 bases and V by 5 bases; bases with no gene match: 17. CDR3 residues: CSAGIGYWAGGSSYNEQFF. The CDR3 DNA reads TGCAGTGCTGGAATTGGTTATTGGGCGGGGGGGAGCTCCTACAATGAGCAGTTCTTC.

This clonotype was seen a few times. This chain joins TRBV2 and TRBJ2-1, with no clear D. The V gene's germline CDR1 is SNHLY and CDR2 FYNNEI. Trimming removed 1 base at V and 7 bases at J, with 14 bases between. The CDR3 consists of 15 residues. The CDR3 DNA is TGTGCCAGCAGTGAAGGGGCAGCGACGAAAAATGAGCAGTTCTTC. It specifies CASSEGAATKNEQFF.

This clonotype was seen at least ten times. This chain connects TRBV29-1 to TRBJ2-2; D is perhaps TRBD1 (5 bases). The CDR3 is 14 amino acids. V dropped 4 bases and J dropped 1 base, with 10 bases sitting between them. The V gene's germline CDR1 is SQVTM and CDR2 ANQGSEA. Here the CDR3 DNA reads TGCAGCGTTGTTGAACAGGAGAACACCGGGGAGCTGTTTTTT. It specifies CSVVEQENTGELFF.

This clonotype was picked up many times. This sequence joins TRBV6-1 and TRBJ2-2, with TRBD1 identical over 9 bases. Germline loops: CDR1 MNHNS, CDR2 SASEGT. With 6 bases clipped from V and 4 bases from J, the junction kept 3 bases outside the gene matches. The CDR3 runs to 14 residues. Here the CDR3 reads CASRGQGGTGELFF. The CDR3 DNA reads TGTGCCAGCAGGGGACAGGGCGGCACCGGGGAGCTGTTTTTT.

This clonotype was observed at least ten times. V gene TRBV12-3 or TRBV12-4 combines with J gene TRBJ1-2; D not certain. This CDR3 comprises 15 residues. V was pared by 2 bases and J by 6 bases, with 16 bases between. Here the CDR3 DNA reads TGTGCCAGCAGTTTAAAGACCCCCAGTGGGAATGGCTACACCTTC. Its protein is CASSLKTPSGNGYTF.

The chain combines TRBV19 with TRBJ2-1; no reliable D call. The CDR3 contains 11 residues. CDR1 is LNHDA and CDR2 is SQIVND in the germline V gene (reference sequence). The V gene lost 2 bases and the J gene lost 14 bases, with 10 bases spanning the gap. CDR3 coding DNA: TGTGCCAGTAGTATACGGCAGGAGAAGTTCTTC. Its protein is CASSIRQEKFF.

This clonotype was seen repeatedly, ten times or more. V gene TRBV7-2 combines with J gene TRBJ2-7, with 9 bases matching TRBD2. This CDR3 region has 15 residues. Per germline, CDR1 SGHTA and CDR2 FQGNSA. After removal of 5 bases from V and 6 bases from J, the junction contained 11 bases not matched to a gene. The CDR3 DNA reads TGTGCCAGCAGCCCAAGACTAGCGGAGATGGGCGAGCAGTACTTC. It translates to CASSPRLAEMGEQYF.

The sample holds a few counts of this clonotype. The chain couples TRBV7-2 to TRBJ2-7, with 9 bases matching TRBD1. The CDR3 runs to 16 residues. The germline V gene encodes CDR1 SGHTA and CDR2 FQGNSA. The V and J ends lost 2 bases and 1 base, in that order; junction bases with no gene match: 6. CDR3 protein: CASSLRTGTGSYEQYF. In nucleotides, the CDR3 is TGTGCCAGCAGCTTAAGAACCGGGACAGGGTCCTACGAGCAGTACTTC.

This clonotype was detected ten times or more. The chain employs TRBV7-2 and TRBJ2-5; D may be TRBD1 (5 bases). The germline V gene has CDR1 SGHTA and CDR2 FQGNSA. The CDR3 runs to 15 residues. V dropped 1 base and J dropped 4 bases, with 13 bases sitting between them. This CDR3 reads CASSLGVGRGETQYF. The DNA of the CDR3 is TGTGCCAGCAGCTTAGGGGTGGGGCGCGGAGAGACCCAGTACTTC.

This clonotype was seen a handful of times. V gene TRBV14 combines with J gene TRBJ2-1, with D perhaps matching TRBD1 (6 bases). The CDR3 length is 16 residues. Trimming pared 4 bases from V and 4 bases from J, leaving 17 bases between. CDR1 and CDR2 (germline): SGHDN, FVKESK. The CDR3 DNA is TGTGCCAGCAGCCGGCTAAGTGGGGGCCGATACAATGAGCAGTTCTTC. Its translation is CASSRLSGGRYNEQFF.

This clonotype was counted many times. The chain is built from TRBV7-8 and TRBJ1-4, with 9 positions matching TRBD1. The CDR3 runs 16 residues. Germline V gene lookup returns CDR1 SGHVS and CDR2 FQNEAQ. Unmatched junction bases numbered 8, after V lost 2 bases and J lost 7 bases. CDR3 in DNA: TGTGCCAGCAGCTTAAGTCGGAGGACAGGGGCTGAAAAACTGTTTTTT. Residues: CASSLSRRTGAEKLFF.

The rearrangement links TRBV27 to TRBJ1-1; D unclear. CDR1 is MNHEY and CDR2 is SMNVEV in the germline V gene (reference sequence). The V and J ends lost 8 bases and 0 bases respectively, with 7 bases between them. The CDR3 covers 12 residues. This CDR3 is CASRSLNTEAFF. As DNA, the CDR3 is TGTGCCAGCCGATCTTTGAACACTGAAGCTTTCTTT.

This clonotype was observed many times. This chain uses TRBV7-2 with TRBJ1-3, with no clear D. This CDR3 comprises 14 residues. Deletions cut 5 bases from V and 3 bases from J, with 11 bases between. Germline CDR1 is SGHTA and CDR2 is FQGNSA. CDR3 loop: CASSQGRIGNTIYF. In DNA, the CDR3 is TGTGCCAGCAGCCAAGGCCGGATTGGAAACACCATATATTTT. The entire variable domain, with the rest obtained from reference TRBV7-2 and TRBJ1-3, is as follows: GAGVSQSPSNKVTEKGKDVELRCDPISGHTALYWYRQSLGQGLEFLIYFQGNSAPDKSGLPSDRFSAERTGGSVSTLTIQRTQQEDSAVYLCASSQGRIGNTIYFGEGSWLTVV.

The J gene is TRBJ1-4, the V gene TRBV11-2; tentatively, D is TRBD1 (6 bases). CDR1 SGHAT and CDR2 FQNNGV come from the germline V gene. The V end was cut by 1 base, the J end by 7 bases, with 13 bases between. The CDR3 has 15 residues. CDR3 sequence (DNA): TGTGCCAGCAGCTTAGTGTGGGGGCATGGTGAAAAACTGTTTTTT. Translated, it gives CASSLVWGHGEKLFF.

As regards this clonotype: Being one base from a much bigger clone, this may be a read error. The chain carries TRBV28 and TRBJ1-2; D uncertain. Deletions cut 2 bases from V and 7 bases from J, with 8 bases between. The CDR3 runs 12 residues. CDR1 is MDHEN and CDR2 is SYDVKM in the germline V gene. CDR3 region: CASSLVGIGYTF. CDR3 DNA sequence: TGTGCCAGCAGTTTAGTGGGGATTGGCTACACCTTC.

The chain couples TRBV6-2 or TRBV6-3 to TRBJ2-1, with 7 bases aligning to TRBD2. This CDR3 has 14 amino acids. CDR1 MNHEY and CDR2 SVGEGT come from the germline V gene. The V and J ends lost 7 bases and 2 bases, in that order; junction bases with no gene match: 5. The CDR3 reads CASTTGTTYNEQFF. As DNA, the CDR3 is TGTGCCAGCACCACCGGGACTACCTACAATGAGCAGTTCTTC.

This chain uses TRBV20-1 with TRBJ1-5; perhaps TRBD1 as D (6 bases). CDR1 and CDR2 (germline): DFQATT, SNEGSKA (reference sequence). The length of the CDR3 is 14 residues. The V end lost 1 base, the J end lost 3 bases, and 10 bases lay between the germline ends. The CDR3 nucleotides are TGCAGTGCTAGAGGGGACACCTCCAATCAGCCCCAGCATTTT. Translation: CSARGDTSNQPQHF.